Listed below are T cell receptor beta chains from one sample, sequenced in a study of blood T cell repertoires in COVID-19. Libraries were prepared by immunoSEQ multiplex PCR; TCRdb keeps only in-frame clonotypes and omits some of them. Counted here are about 86,000 clones, over 80% occurring once; the ten biggest clones make up around 29%. Sequenced sample: peripheral blood. The receptors here all came from a woman of 80 years or more with active or convalescent COVID-19. Each CDR3 is given with its conserved first and last residue. The D gene is left open where the match is weak. Clone size, where shown, is once, few, many, or a class for clones that have expanded.

>-|TRBD2|TRBV5-1|TRBJ2-3
TGCGCCAGCAGCTTGGTTTCTAGCGGAAGCACAGATACGCAGTATTTT
CASSLVSSGSTDTQYF
>-|TRBD2|TRBV28|TRBJ2-7
TGTGCCAGCGGCGGGAGTACCCACGAGCAGTACTTC
CASGGSTHEQYF
>-|-|TRBV25-1|TRBJ2-3
TGTGCCAGCAGGGCACCCGTCACAGATACGCAGTATTTT
CASRAPVTDTQYF
>once|TRBD1|TRBV5-1|TRBJ1-4
TGCGCCAGCAGCCGACAGGGTTATAATGAAAAACTGTTTTTT
CASSRQGYNEKLFF
>few|TRBD2|TRBV18|TRBJ2-7
TGTGCCAGCTCACTTAGCGGGAGGAGCTCCTACGAGCAGTACTTC
CASSLSGRSSYEQYF
>-|TRBD1|TRBV5-6|TRBJ1-1
TGTGCCAGCACCCTTGGACAGGGGGTTCCCTGGACTGAAGCTTTCTTT
CASTLGQGVPWTEAFF
>-|-|TRBV21-1|TRBJ1-2
TGTGCCAGCAGGGGCGAAAGTGGACAGGGACCTTACTACACCTTC
CASRGESGQGPYYTF
>few|-|TRBV7-2|TRBJ1-1
TGTGCCAGCAGCAGCCAGACAGCCAACACTGAAGCTTTCTTT
CASSSQTANTEAFF
>-|-|TRBV7-3|TRBJ2-3
TGTGCCAGCAGCAAACTTAGCACAGATACGCAGTATTTT
CASSKLSTDTQYF
>-|-|TRBV19|TRBJ2-1
TGTGCCAGTAGCCCTCGTTGGGCCAATGAGCAGTTCTTC
CASSPRWANEQFF
>-|-|TRBV5-1|TRBJ1-1
TGCGCCAGCAGCTTGAATACGGGCACTGAAGCTTTCTTT
CASSLNTGTEAFF
>-|-|TRBV5-1|TRBJ1-1
TGCGCCAGAAACCCTCCGAGAGCTTTCTTT
CARNPPRAFF
>-|TRBD2|TRBV3-1/TRBV3-2|TRBJ2-3
TGTGCCAGCAGCCCCTCGGGGGGTACGCAGTATTTT
CASSPSGGTQYF
>-|TRBD1|TRBV19|TRBJ1-2
TGTGCCAGTAGTACTAGGGGACAGGGAGACTATGGCTACACCTTC
CASSTRGQGDYGYTF
>-|-|TRBV7-2|TRBJ1-3
TGTGCCAGCAGCTTAGGGGGCGCCGGAAACACCATATATTTT
CASSLGGAGNTIYF
>-|-|TRBV5-4|TRBJ2-7
TGTGCCAGCAGCTTGGCAGGGACACCCACTAGCGAGCAGTACTTC
CASSLAGTPTSEQYF
>-|-|TRBV6-5|TRBJ1-3
TGTGCCAGCAGTTACCAAGGGGTCGAAAACACCATATATTTT
CASSYQGVENTIYF
>-|TRBD1|TRBV25-1|TRBJ1-5
TGTGCCAGCAGTTCGGGGGGGGACAGCCTTCAGCCCCAGCATTTT
CASSSGGDSLQPQHF
>-|TRBD2|TRBV28|TRBJ2-1
TGTGCCAGCAGTTTGGCGGGAGCGGCCTACAATGAGCAGTTCTTC
CASSLAGAAYNEQFF
>-|-|TRBV9|TRBJ2-1
TGTGCCAGCAGCCCCTTTTTGGCTAGCCCCAACAATGAGCAGTTCTTC
CASSPFLASPNNEQFF
>-|-|TRBV2|TRBJ1-1
TGTGCCAGCAGATTTGGGAGGGGGATGAACACTGAAGCTTTCTTT
CASRFGRGMNTEAFF
>-|-|TRBV5-5|TRBJ1-5
TGTGCCAGCAGCACCGCCGGGACAAGGACAAATCAGCCCCAGCATTTT
CASSTAGTRTNQPQHF
>-|-|TRBV19|TRBJ2-6
TGTGCCAGTAGTCTCAGCTCTGGGGCCAACGTCCTGACTTTC
CASSLSSGANVLTF
>-|TRBD1|TRBV5-1|TRBJ1-1
TGCGCCAGCAGCTTAGGGACAGGGGGTACCGACACTGAAGCTTTCTTT
CASSLGTGGTDTEAFF
>few|-|TRBV29-1|TRBJ1-2
TGCAGCGTTTGGGGGGTAGGGAATGACTATGGCTACACCTTC
CSVWGVGNDYGYTF
>-|-|TRBV20-1|TRBJ1-1
TGCAGTGCTATACCTACCCGAGAAGCTTTCTTT
CSAIPTREAFF
>-|-|TRBV7-2|TRBJ2-7
TGTGCCAGCAGTACCACTGGAGACTACGAGCAGTACTTC
CASSTTGDYEQYF
>-|-|TRBV18|TRBJ2-7
TGTGCCAGCTCACCACAGGGGGACTACGAGCAGTACTTC
CASSPQGDYEQYF
>-|TRBD2|TRBV6-6|TRBJ2-2
TGTGCCAGCAGAACCGGGACTAGCGTCACCGGGGAGCTGTTTTTT
CASRTGTSVTGELFF
>-|TRBD2|TRBV11-2|TRBJ2-3
TGTGCCAGCAGCCCGCCGGGACTAGCGGCGAGCACAGATACGCAGTATTTT
CASSPPGLAASTDTQYF
>-|TRBD2|TRBV27|TRBJ2-2
TGTGCCAGCAGTTTATCGCTGGTGCTAGCGGTGAACACCGGGGAGCTGTTTTTT
CASSLSLVLAVNTGELFF
>once|TRBD2|TRBV19|TRBJ2-5
TGTGCCAGTAGTATAAGAGATAGCGGGGGGCCGGTGACCCAGTACTTC
CASSIRDSGGPVTQYF
>-|-|TRBV7-9|TRBJ1-3
TGTGCCAGCAGCTTAGCATCTGGACAGCTCTCTGGAAACACCATATATTTT
CASSLASGQLSGNTIYF
>-|-|TRBV28|TRBJ1-4
TGTGCCAGCAGATTTACAGGGAGCGGAGAAAAACTGTTTTTT
CASRFTGSGEKLFF
>-|-|TRBV19|TRBJ1-2
TGTGCCAGTAGTATCCAGGGGCGTATCTATGGCTACACCTTC
CASSIQGRIYGYTF
>-|-|TRBV2|TRBJ1-1
TGTGCCAGCACCAGAACGGGGGTGAACACTGAAGCTTTCTTT
CASTRTGVNTEAFF
>-|-|TRBV6-2/TRBV6-3|TRBJ1-5
TGTGCCAGCAGTTACGGCAGATCCAATCAGCCCCAGCATTTT
CASSYGRSNQPQHF
>few|-|TRBV7-8|TRBJ1-2
TGTGCCAGCAAGAGAGGGTCGGCTGCGGAGTATGGCTACACCTTC
CASKRGSAAEYGYTF
>few|TRBD1|TRBV9|TRBJ2-3
TGTGCCAGCAGCGCGATCCAGGGGGCGCCTGGAGATACGCAGTATTTT
CASSAIQGAPGDTQYF
>-|-|TRBV5-1|TRBJ2-5
TGCGCCAGCACTCGTTTCGGCACAGACCAAGAGACCCAGTACTTC
CASTRFGTDQETQYF
>-|-|TRBV2|TRBJ2-7
TGTGCCAGTAGACGGGGGACGGCCTACGAGCAGTACTTC
CASRRGTAYEQYF